This T cell receptor beta chain derives from a study of blood T cell repertoires in COVID-19. Study overall: Samples representing acute and convalescent COVID-19 were sourced from the United States, Italy and Spain. Sources were T cells, B-cell-depleted T cells, or PBMCs; the material itself was cDNA or gDNA.

CDR3 length: 17 residues. Germline CDR1 reads LGHDT; CDR2 reads YNNKEL (reference sequence). Trimming shortened V by 0 bases and J by 5 bases, and 17 bases separated the two germline ends. Original data processing: The assay estimated nucleated cells by amplifying reference gene primers. Clones were read by immunoSEQ multiplex PCR, and TCRdb kept only the in-frame ones, dropping some. V, J and clone size are taken as reported in that table, and D and trimming were inferred from the DNA itself. Found here are about 180,000 clones, approximately 83% of them singletons; the top ten hold around 3%. The sample was peripheral blood. The V gene is TRBV3-1 (or the pseudogene TRBV3-2), the J gene TRBJ2-1, with D perhaps matching TRBD2 (5 bases). This receptor was taken from a man between 60 and 75 years old with acute or convalescent COVID-19. The CDR3 loop is CASSQEYGGPWDNEQFF. DNA for the CDR3: TGTGCCAGCAGCCAAGAATATGGCGGGCCCTGGGACAATGAGCAGTTCTTC.